A single T cell receptor (beta chain) is shown here with its context. The data originate from a study of identical twins. TCRdb passed the 5' RACE reads through MiXCR, listing each CDR3 protein once. The sample includes more than 350,000 distinct CDR3 sequences, roughly 9% of them seen just once. The CDR3 is made up of 13 amino acids. Looked up from germline, CDR1 is MNHEY and CDR2 is SMNVEV (reference sequence). V lost 5 bases, J lost 7 bases, and 14 bases lay in between. The chain uses TRBV27 and TRBJ1-2, with a tentative D call TRBD1 (6 bases). The receptor's source is a woman between 45 and 65 years old in good health. The specimen was naive T cells sorted from blood. CDR3 in amino acids: CASSPQGSGGYTF. CDR3 coding DNA: TGTGCCAGCAGTCCTCAGGGGTCGGGTGGCTACACCTTC.